The 22 T cell receptor beta chains listed next were all sequenced from one sample in a study of radiotherapy plus CTLA-4 blockade in lung cancer. This table comes from immunoSEQ multiplex PCR, and its TCRdb copy is limited to in-frame clones, with some not included. The sample lists roughly 120,000 clones; 75% to 80% were seen once. Material: peripheral blood, obtained from a patient treated with radiotherapy plus ipilimumab. The origin of the receptors is a human donor with non-small cell lung cancer who had a partial response to radiotherapy plus ipilimumab.

J is TRBJ2-1 and V is TRBV5-1; possible D gene TRBD1, 6 bases. The CDR3 totals 15 residues. Trimming took off 4 bases at V and 2 bases at J, with 13 bases between the two ends. In germline, CDR1 is SGHRS, CDR2 YFSETQ. The CDR3 DNA reads TGCGCCAGCAGCGATTTGACAGGAGCCTACAATGAGCAGTTCTTC. Its translation: CASSDLTGAYNEQFF.

The V gene is TRBV5-1, the J gene TRBJ2-2, with TRBD1 as a possible D gene (5 bases). Trimming took 2 bases from V and 2 from J, leaving 13 bases between them. The germline CDR1 and CDR2 sequences are SGHRS and YFSETQ. This CDR3 has 16 residues. CDR3 DNA: TGCGCCAGCAGCTTCGGCCAGAGGACAAACACCGGGGAGCTGTTTTTT. This translates into CASSFGQRTNTGELFF.

The chain uses TRBV19 and TRBJ2-6; the D gene is possibly TRBD1 (5 bases). The CDR3 loop spans 14 amino acids. The V and J ends lost 5 bases and 2 bases respectively, with 7 bases between them. Germline V lookup: CDR1 LNHDA, CDR2 SQIVND (reference sequence). CDR3 nucleotides: TGTGCCAGTAGTCTGGGGCCTGGGGCCAACGTCCTGACTTTC. Its protein product is CASSLGPGANVLTF.

The chain uses TRBV2 and TRBJ2-7, with TRBD2 matching 7 bases. J lost 2 bases, V lost 6 bases, and 7 bases had no gene match. Germline assignment: CDR1 SNHLY and CDR2 FYNNEI. This CDR3 has 14 amino acids. The CDR3, as DNA: TGTGCCAGCAGGCCCCAGGGAGGGACCTACGAGCAGTACTTC. Its protein is CASRPQGGTYEQYF.

This chain links TRBV6-5 with TRBJ1-1; 8 nucleotides align to TRBD1. V shed 5 bases and J 3 bases; nucleotides not matched to a gene: 5. CDR3 length: 14 amino acids. Germline V gene data show CDR1 as MNHEY and CDR2 as SVGAGI. CDR3 in amino acids: CASSNDRGDTEAFF. CDR3 nucleotide sequence: TGTGCCAGCAGTAACGACAGGGGAGACACTGAAGCTTTCTTT.

The chain uses TRBV28 and TRBJ1-1; the match to TRBD1 covers 9 bases. V shed 5 bases, J shed 0 bases, and the junction held 13 bases outside the gene matches. The CDR3 is made up of 18 amino acids. In germline, CDR1 is MDHEN, CDR2 SYDVKM. CDR3 sequence: CASSRWTGAPPMNTEAFF. The CDR3 nucleotides are TGTGCCAGCAGTCGATGGACAGGGGCTCCTCCCATGAACACTGAAGCTTTCTTT.

A few counts support this clone. This rearrangement joins TRBV9 to TRBJ2-1; 8 bases map to TRBD2. The junction had 9 bases not matched to a gene; V was cut back by 2 bases and J by 8 bases. CDR3 length: 15 residues. The germline V gene encodes CDR1 SGDLS and CDR2 YYNGEE. The DNA of the CDR3 is TGTGCCAGCAGCGTGGGCCAGCGGGAGTATGATGAGCAGTTCTTC. Amino acids: CASSVGQREYDEQFF.

V gene TRBV5-1 combines with J gene TRBJ2-7, with D perhaps matching TRBD2 (5 bases). Trimming removed 4 bases from V and 0 bases from J, with 8 bases in between. From germline, CDR1 is SGHRS and CDR2 YFSETQ. The CDR3 is 13 amino acids. CDR3 residues: CASSDLASYEQYF. DNA for the CDR3: TGCGCCAGCAGCGACCTAGCCTCCTACGAGCAGTACTTC.

The genes are TRBV4-3 and TRBJ2-3; D perhaps matches TRBD2 (5 bases). CDR3 length: 15 residues. Germline CDR1 LGHNA, CDR2 YSLEER. The V gene lost 5 bases and the J gene lost 5 bases, with 17 bases spanning the gap. The CDR3 region is CASSAAVGIIDTQYF. The CDR3 bases are TGCGCCAGCAGCGCAGCGGTGGGGATAATAGATACGCAGTATTTT.

V and J are TRBV6-5 and TRBJ2-2; D perhaps matches TRBD1 (6 bases). This CDR3 contains 16 residues. Trimming pared 4 bases from V and 2 bases from J, leaving 14 bases between. Germline values: CDR1 MNHEY, CDR2 SVGAGI. The CDR3 bases are TGTGCCAGCAGTTGGGCAGGGACACCAAACACCGGGGAGCTGTTTTTT. Translating it yields CASSWAGTPNTGELFF.

This chain uses TRBV30 with TRBJ2-3; 10 nucleotides align to TRBD2. The V and J ends lost 4 bases and 1 base, in that order; junction bases with no gene match: 5. The CDR3 totals 15 residues. Germline V lookup: CDR1 GTSNPN, CDR2 SVGIG (reference sequence). The CDR3 spells CAWKRGTSGTDTQYF. CDR3 DNA: TGTGCCTGGAAGCGCGGGACTAGCGGCACAGATACGCAGTATTTT. Looking up the rest from reference TRBV30 and TRBJ2-3 gives the full variable domain: SQTIHQWPATLVQPVGSPLSLECTVEGTSNPNLYWYRQAAGRGLQLLFYSVGIGQISSEVPQNLSASRPQDRQFILSSKKLLLSDSGFYLCAWKRGTSGTDTQYFGPGTRLTVL.

The sample holds a few counts of this clone. The chain couples TRBV27 to TRBJ1-2; 10 bases match TRBD1. In germline, CDR1 is MNHEY, CDR2 SMNVEV (reference sequence). The CDR3 sequence is 15 residues long. J was trimmed by 3 bases and V by 5 bases; bases with no gene match: 6. CDR3 DNA: TGTGCCAGCAGTACGCGGACAGGGGGGGACTATGGCTACACCTTC. It yields the protein CASSTRTGGDYGYTF.

V usage is TRBV7-9 and J usage is TRBJ1-1; D is undetermined. The CDR3 runs to 14 residues. Looked up from germline, CDR1 is SEHNR and CDR2 is FQNEAQ (reference sequence). Trimming stripped 1 base from V and 1 base from J, with 7 bases between. In DNA, the CDR3 is TGTGCCAGCAGCTTAGTAGTAGAGAACACTGAAGCTTTCTTT. The encoded protein is CASSLVVENTEAFF. Combining the CDR3 with reference TRBV7-9 and TRBJ1-1 gives the whole variable domain DTGVSQNPRHKITKRGQNVTFRCDPISEHNRLYWYRQTLGQGPEFLTYFQNEAQLEKSRLLSDRFSAERPKGSFSTLEIQRTEQGDSAMYLCASSLVVENTEAFFGQGTRLTVV.

This rearrangement joins TRBV7-2 to TRBJ1-1; 7 bases match TRBD1. In germline, CDR1 is SGHTA, CDR2 FQGNSA. V trimming: 4 bases; J trimming: 0 bases; junction bases outside the gene matches: 5. This CDR3 spans 15 amino acids. CDR3 protein: CASSSQGNLNTEAFF. The CDR3 DNA is TGTGCCAGCAGCTCACAGGGGAACCTGAACACTGAAGCTTTCTTT.

The chain couples TRBV6-1 to TRBJ2-1, with 8 bases lining up with TRBD1. The length of the CDR3 is 14 residues. V was pared by 7 bases and J by 7 bases, with 9 bases of the junction left unmatched. Germline CDR1 MNHNS, CDR2 SASEGT. CDR3 region: CASIDRGYGNEQFF. DNA of the CDR3: TGTGCCAGCATCGACAGGGGATATGGGAATGAGCAGTTCTTC.

This sequence joins TRBV7-2 and TRBJ2-5; D call uncertain. CDR1 SGHTA and CDR2 FQGNSA come from the germline V gene. The CDR3 is 12 amino acids. The V end was cut by 4 bases, the J end by 2 bases, with 5 bases between. The CDR3 nucleotides read TGTGCCAGCAGCTCTATACAAGAGACCCAGTACTTC. The encoded protein is CASSSIQETQYF.

This chain links TRBV5-4 with TRBJ2-5, with a weak D call TRBD2 (6 bases). The germline V and J ends were trimmed by 0 bases and 4 bases, with 13 bases remaining between them. Germline-derived CDR1 and CDR2 are SGHNT and YYREEE (reference sequence). CDR3 length equals 15 residues. The CDR3 reads CASSLGGVGGETQYF. DNA for the CDR3: TGTGCCAGCAGCTTGGGGGGAGTGGGAGGAGAGACCCAGTACTTC.

This chain joins TRBV7-2 and TRBJ2-1; maybe TRBD2 (6 bases). Germline CDR1 SGHTA, CDR2 FQGNSA. Trimming removed 5 bases at V and 5 bases at J, with 25 bases between. The CDR3 totals 18 residues. The CDR3 DNA follows: TGTGCCAGCAGCCCGCGACCAGACTGGGGGACTTCCGACAATGAGCAGTTCTTC. This gives the protein CASSPRPDWGTSDNEQFF.

This chain links TRBV9 with TRBJ2-7, with 9 bases lining up with TRBD2. CDR3 length equals 15 residues. CDR1 and CDR2 from the germline V gene are SGDLS and YYNGEE. J was trimmed by 2 bases and V by 0 bases; bases with no gene match: 3. The CDR3 coding sequence is TGTGCCAGCAGCGTAGGCCCTAGCGGGACCTACGAGCAGTACTTC. Translation gives CASSVGPSGTYEQYF.

This clone is a singleton in its sample. The rearrangement links TRBV14 to TRBJ2-3; 10 nucleotides match TRBD2. The length of the CDR3 is 17 residues. Germline V gene sequence: CDR1 SGHDN, CDR2 FVKESK. V trimming: 0 bases; J trimming: 5 bases; junction bases outside the gene matches: 8. The CDR3 nucleotides read TGTGCCAGCAGCCAAGATCGCGGGACTAGCGTTAAAGATACGCAGTATTTT. It encodes CASSQDRGTSVKDTQYF.

The chain carries TRBV28 and TRBJ1-2; 8 nucleotides match TRBD1. J lost 1 base, V lost 7 bases, and 5 bases had no gene match. There are 14 residues in the CDR3. The V gene's germline CDR1 is MDHEN and CDR2 SYDVKM. The CDR3 coding sequence is TGTGCCAGCAAATACAGGGGGATTAACTATGGCTACACCTTC. This translates into CASKYRGINYGYTF.

The chain links TRBV19 to TRBJ1-1; 7 bases are a match to TRBD1. Germline V gives CDR1 LNHDA, CDR2 SQIVND (reference sequence). With V trimmed by 7 bases and J by 0 bases, 5 bases remained unmatched. The CDR3 is 14 amino acids. CDR3 in amino acids: CASNRGGLNTEAFF. CDR3 nucleotides: TGTGCCAGTAACCGAGGGGGCTTGAACACTGAAGCTTTCTTT.